This T cell receptor (beta chain) was retrieved from a study of early T cells in non-severe SARS-CoV-2 infection. From the 5' RACE reads, TCRdb called clonotypes with MiXCR, one entry per CDR3 protein. The table includes 90,000 to 130,000 distinct CDR3 sequences, roughly 13% detected once. Per germline, CDR1 SNHLY and CDR2 FYNNEI. The CDR3 has 15 residues. J was trimmed by 14 bases and V by 3 bases; bases with no gene match: 17. The rearrangement uses TRBV2 and TRBJ1-2; 8 bases are a match to TRBD1. This specimen consisted of whole blood, obtained at baseline. The source of this sequence is an adult who was a healthcare worker with PCR-confirmed SARS-CoV-2 infection or an uninfected control (not recorded which). Here the CDR3 DNA reads TGTGCCAGCAGTGAGCTGCCCAGGGGGCCCCTTATGAAGACCTTC. Amino acid sequence: CASSELPRGPLMKTF. Full variable domain (missing parts from reference TRBV2 and TRBJ1-2): EPEVTQTPSHQVTQMGQEVILRCVPISNHLYFYWYRQILGQKVEFLVSFYNNEISEKSEIFDDQFSVERPDGSNFTLKIRSTKLEDSAMYFCASSELPRGPLMKTFGSGTRLTVV.